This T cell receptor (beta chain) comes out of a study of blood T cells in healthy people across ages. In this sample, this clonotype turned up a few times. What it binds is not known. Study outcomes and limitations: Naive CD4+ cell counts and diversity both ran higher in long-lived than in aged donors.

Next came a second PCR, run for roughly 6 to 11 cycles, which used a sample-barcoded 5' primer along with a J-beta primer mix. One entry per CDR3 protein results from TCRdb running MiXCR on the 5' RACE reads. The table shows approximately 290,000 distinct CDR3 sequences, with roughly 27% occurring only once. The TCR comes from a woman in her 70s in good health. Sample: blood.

DNA of the CDR3: TGTGCCAGCAGTGGACAGGGGGACGCTAACTATGGCTACACCTTC. Its translation: CASSGQGDANYGYTF. The chain joins TRBV2 to TRBJ1-2, with 9 nucleotides matching TRBD1. This CDR3 has 15 amino acids. Trimming cost V 4 bases and J 0 bases; bases outside gene matches: 3. CDR1 is SNHLY and CDR2 is FYNNEI in the germline V gene.